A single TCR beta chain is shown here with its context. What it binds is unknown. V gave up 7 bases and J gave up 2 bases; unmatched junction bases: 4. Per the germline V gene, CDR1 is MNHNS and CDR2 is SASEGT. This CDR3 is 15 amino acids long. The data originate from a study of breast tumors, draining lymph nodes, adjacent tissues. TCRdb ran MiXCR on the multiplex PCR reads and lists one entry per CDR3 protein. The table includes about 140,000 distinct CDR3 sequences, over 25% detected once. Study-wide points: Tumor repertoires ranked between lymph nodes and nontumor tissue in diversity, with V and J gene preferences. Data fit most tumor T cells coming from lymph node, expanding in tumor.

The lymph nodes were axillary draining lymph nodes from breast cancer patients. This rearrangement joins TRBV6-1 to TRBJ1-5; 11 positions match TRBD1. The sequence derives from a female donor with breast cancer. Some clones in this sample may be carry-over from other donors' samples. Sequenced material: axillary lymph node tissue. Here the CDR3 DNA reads TGTGCCAGCACCGGACAGGGGGCTGGCAATCAGCCCCAGCATTTT. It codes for CASTGQGAGNQPQHF.